The source of this T cell receptor beta chain is a study of read filtering for tumor transcriptome and immune sequencing. Turning to the study itself: Mean patient age was roughly 70 years, range about 45 to 85; approximately 18 male, some 14 female. Revised staging placed roughly 8 patients in R-ISS I, over 15 in II, more than 5 in III. Study observations and caveats: Single-read clonotypes: roughly 82% of IR-seq clonotypes (roughly 3.5% of reads), roughly 70% of RNA-seq clonotypes (roughly 45% of reads). Without single-read clonotypes, shared clonotype proportions correlated more between IR-seq and RNA-seq.

The library was built from about 0.4 ug RNA with molecular barcoded adaptors for alpha/delta and beta/gamma chains. MiXCR, run by TCRdb on the reads, gives a single entry per CDR3 protein. The sample lists around 44,000 distinct CDR3 sequences; about an eighth were seen once. This clonotype was counted ten times or more. The antigen is unknown. This receptor was obtained from a donor aged 40 or older with multiple myeloma. Sequencing was done on a sample of a population of CD138-negative cells sorted from bone marrow.

The CDR3 DNA sequence: TGCAGTGCTAGATCCGGGACTAGCGGGAGGGCGTACCAAGAGACCCAGTACTTC. This translates into CSARSGTSGRAYQETQYF. The genes are TRBV20-1 and TRBJ2-5; TRBD2 aligns across 16 bases. From germline, CDR1 is DFQATT and CDR2 SNEGSKA (reference sequence). Trimming removed 2 bases from V and 0 bases from J; junction bases left unmatched: 6. The CDR3 length is 18 residues.